These 21 T cell receptor beta chains came from one sample sequenced in a study of blood T cells in healthy people across ages. Sample-barcoded 5' priming and a J-beta primer mix drove a second PCR of about 7 to 11 cycles. Using its own MiXCR run on the 5' RACE reads, TCRdb lists one record per CDR3 protein. In the table there are hundreds of thousands of distinct CDR3 sequences, 22% of which are singletons. The sequenced sample consisted of blood. All receptors derive from a man in his 70s in good health.

V usage is TRBV12-3 or TRBV12-4 and J usage is TRBJ1-5, with TRBD1 matching 9 bases. CDR3 length: 15 amino acids. J gave up 4 bases and V 5 bases, and 6 bases lay outside the gene matches. As DNA, the CDR3 is TGTGCCAGCAGTCTGACAGGGGGAAGGAATCAGCCCCAGCATTTT. Translation: CASSLTGGRNQPQHF.

A few counts support this clonotype. V is TRBV9 and J is TRBJ1-4; a weak D match, TRBD1 (5 bases). Trimming cost V 0 bases and J 8 bases, with 11 bases left between them. Looked up from germline, CDR1 is SGDLS and CDR2 is YYNGEE. This CDR3 comprises 14 residues. The CDR3 DNA reads as TGTGCCAGCAGCGTAGGGGGGGGTGGGGAAAAACTGTTTTTT. This gives the protein CASSVGGGGEKLFF.

J is TRBJ1-1 and V is TRBV5-1; D remains unclear. Trimming pared 1 base from V and 1 base from J, leaving 8 bases between. The CDR3 is 14 residues long. Germline assignment: CDR1 SGHRS and CDR2 YFSETQ. The CDR3: CASSLRASNTEAFF. DNA of the CDR3: TGCGCCAGCAGCTTGAGGGCTTCGAACACTGAAGCTTTCTTT. Together with reference TRBV5-1 and TRBJ1-1, the CDR3 gives the full variable domain: KAGVTQTPRYLIKTRGQQVTLSCSPISGHRSVSWYQQTPGQGLQFLFEYFSETQRNKGNFPGRFSGRQFSNSRSEMNVSTLELGDSALYLCASSLRASNTEAFFGQGTRLTVV.

This sequence joins TRBV24-1 and TRBJ1-2, with no clear D. The length of the CDR3 is 13 residues. V lost 9 bases, J lost 8 bases, and 18 bases lay in between. Germline loops: CDR1 KGHDR, CDR2 SFDVKD. CDR3 amino acids: CATGPAGLGGYTF. The CDR3 DNA sequence: TGTGCCACCGGTCCAGCAGGCCTCGGAGGCTACACCTTC.

The chain recombines TRBV29-1 with TRBJ2-7, with TRBD1 matching 7 bases. This CDR3 comprises 11 residues. Looked up from germline, CDR1 is SQVTM and CDR2 is ANQGSEA. Trimming at V came to 4 bases and at J to 6 bases, leaving 3 bases not matched to a gene. CDR3 amino acids: CSVGRGREQYV. CDR3 nucleotides: TGCAGCGTTGGTAGGGGGCGCGAGCAGTACGTC.

This sequence joins TRBV12-3 or TRBV12-4 and TRBJ2-1, with 8 nucleotides matching TRBD2. The ends lost 2 bases at V and 5 bases at J; junction bases unmatched: 5. The CDR3 is 15 residues long. CDR3 DNA sequence: TGTGCCAGCAGTTTACGCCAGCGGGGGAACAATGAGCAGTTCTTC. Amino acid sequence: CASSLRQRGNNEQFF.

The genes are TRBV4-2 and TRBJ2-3, with TRBD1 matching over 8 bases. Per germline, CDR1 LGHNA and CDR2 YNFKEQ. The CDR3 is made up of 12 amino acids. Trimming cost V 3 bases and J 10 bases; bases outside gene matches: 3. Written as DNA, the CDR3 is TGTGCCAGCAGCCAGGACAGGGAGGCGCAGTATTTT. As protein: CASSQDREAQYF.

The chain uses TRBV18 and TRBJ2-1; tentatively, D is TRBD2 (6 bases). This CDR3 spans 15 amino acids. V was cut by 2 bases and J by 0 bases, with 8 bases left in between. The germline gives CDR1 KGHSH, CDR2 LQKENI. CDR3 coding DNA: TGTGCCAGCTCACCAACAGCGGGCTCCTACAATGAGCAGTTCTTC. Amino acid sequence: CASSPTAGSYNEQFF.

This clonotype came up a few times. This chain links TRBV7-2 with TRBJ1-3, with D possibly TRBD1 on 6 matching bases. CDR3 length: 15 amino acids. V was clipped by 5 bases and J by 2 bases, with 13 bases between them. CDR1 is SGHTA, CDR2 FQGNSA, per germline. For the CDR3, the DNA is TGTGCCAGCAGCCTTAGGGGGGCCACTGGAAACACCATATATTTT. Its translation: CASSLRGATGNTIYF.

Note on this clonotype: A much larger clone lies one base from this, so it may be a read error. This chain joins TRBV6-5 and TRBJ1-1; D remains ambiguous. Trimming removed 2 bases at V and 4 bases at J, with 8 bases between. Germline-derived CDR1 and CDR2 are MNHEY and SVGAGI. CDR3 length: 13 amino acids. The CDR3 nucleotides read TGTGCCAGCAGTTACGGCAGGACCACTGAAGCTTTCTTT. This sequence encodes CASSYGRTTEAFF.

This clonotype was seen at least ten times. This chain uses TRBV5-5 with TRBJ2-1; D gene unclear. The CDR3 totals 12 residues. Looked up from germline, CDR1 is SGHKS and CDR2 is YYEKEE (reference sequence). Trimming stripped 1 base from V and 6 bases from J, with 5 bases between. As DNA, the CDR3 is TGTGCCAGCAGCTTGCCTTCCAATGAGCAGTTCTTC. This sequence encodes CASSLPSNEQFF.

Only a few counts were recorded for this clonotype. The V gene is TRBV28, the J gene TRBJ2-7; D is undetermined. This CDR3 has 15 amino acids. Per the germline V gene, CDR1 is MDHEN and CDR2 is SYDVKM. The V end was cut by 6 bases, the J end by 2 bases, with 17 bases between. The CDR3 bases are TGTGCCAGCAGCCAGACTCCCGTTGGGCCCTACGAGCAGTACTTC. As protein: CASSQTPVGPYEQYF.

The chain uses TRBV29-1 and TRBJ1-3; 9 bases line up with TRBD1. J was trimmed by 2 bases and V by 5 bases; bases with no gene match: 7. Germline V gene sequence: CDR1 SQVTM, CDR2 ANQGSEA. The CDR3 loop spans 15 amino acids. CDR3: CSVTRDRVPGNTIYF. In DNA, the CDR3 is TGCAGCGTTACAAGGGACAGGGTCCCTGGAAACACCATATATTTT.

V and J are TRBV29-1 and TRBJ2-1; D is undetermined. The CDR3 sequence is 13 residues long. Germline V lookup: CDR1 SQVTM, CDR2 ANQGSEA. Trimming stripped 2 bases from V and 3 bases from J, with 8 bases between. CDR3 region: CSVERYSYNEQFF. The DNA of the CDR3 is TGCAGCGTTGAACGGTACAGCTACAATGAGCAGTTCTTC.

This clonotype has more than one count but fewer than ten. The chain combines TRBV6-6 with TRBJ1-1; D may be TRBD1 (6 bases). The germline V and J ends were trimmed by 0 bases and 11 bases, with 22 bases remaining between them. The germline V gene encodes CDR1 MNHNY and CDR2 SVGAGI (reference sequence). The CDR3 has 16 amino acids. This CDR3 reads CASSYSPLRGIIGAFF. In DNA, the CDR3 is TGTGCCAGCAGTTACTCACCCCTCAGGGGCATAATTGGGGCTTTCTTT.

The chain joins TRBV2 to TRBJ2-1; 11 bases match TRBD2. There are 15 residues in the CDR3. Germline CDR1 is SNHLY and CDR2 is FYNNEI. The J segment lost 4 bases and the V segment lost 8 bases, leaving 7 bases of the junction unmatched. The DNA of the CDR3 is TGTGCCAGCGGGGGGACTAGCGGCAGATACAATGAGCAGTTCTTC. Amino acids: CASGGTSGRYNEQFF. Looking up the rest from reference TRBV2 and TRBJ2-1 gives the full variable domain: EPEVTQTPSHQVTQMGQEVILRCVPISNHLYFYWYRQILGQKVEFLVSFYNNEISEKSEIFDDQFSVERPDGSNFTLKIRSTKLEDSAMYFCASGGTSGRYNEQFFGPGTRLTVL.

The chain recombines TRBV27 with TRBJ2-3; 8 nucleotides agree with TRBD1. The CDR3 runs to 16 residues. J lost 2 bases, V lost 3 bases, and 7 bases had no gene match. Germline V lookup: CDR1 MNHEY, CDR2 SMNVEV (reference sequence). The CDR3 reads CASSFHTGGVTDTQYF. CDR3 coding DNA: TGTGCCAGCAGTTTCCATACAGGGGGAGTCACAGATACGCAGTATTTT.

The rearrangement joins TRBV7-2 to TRBJ2-7; D unclear. Trimming pared 6 bases from V and 6 bases from J, leaving 12 bases between. In germline, CDR1 is SGHTA, CDR2 FQGNSA. The CDR3 contains 12 residues. The chain's CDR3 is CASSAPNPEQYF. DNA for the CDR3: TGTGCCAGCAGTGCCCCCAACCCCGAGCAGTACTTC.

The rearrangement links TRBV20-1 to TRBJ2-1; 10 nucleotides align to TRBD1. The CDR3 is made up of 14 amino acids. Per germline, CDR1 DFQATT and CDR2 SNEGSKA (reference sequence). The V segment lost 5 bases and the J segment 9 bases; nucleotides outside the gene matches: 10. The CDR3, as DNA: TGCAGTGCTCAATCTGGGACAGGGGACGGTGAGCAGTTCTTC. This sequence encodes CSAQSGTGDGEQFF.

This clonotype was seen only a few times. The chain joins TRBV12-5 to TRBJ1-1; 8 bases fit TRBD1. The germline CDR1 and CDR2 sequences are LGHNT and FRNRAP. The ends lost 4 bases at V and 4 bases at J; junction bases unmatched: 8. The CDR3 contains 15 residues. Written as DNA, the CDR3 is TGTGCTAGTGGTTCGGAGACAGGGGTGGGCACTGAAGCTTTCTTT. Translated: CASGSETGVGTEAFF.

In this sample, this clonotype turned up many times. At one boundary the junction diverges from the germline segment, which might be a read error. The rearrangement joins TRBV5-1 to TRBJ1-1; 7 bases fit TRBD1. This CDR3 is 15 amino acids long. Germline loops: CDR1 SGHRS, CDR2 YFSETQ. Here the CDR3 reads CASSLGGGGNTEAFF. CDR3 sequence (DNA): TGTGCCAGCAGTTTAGGGGGCGGGGGGAACACTGAAGCTTTCTTT.